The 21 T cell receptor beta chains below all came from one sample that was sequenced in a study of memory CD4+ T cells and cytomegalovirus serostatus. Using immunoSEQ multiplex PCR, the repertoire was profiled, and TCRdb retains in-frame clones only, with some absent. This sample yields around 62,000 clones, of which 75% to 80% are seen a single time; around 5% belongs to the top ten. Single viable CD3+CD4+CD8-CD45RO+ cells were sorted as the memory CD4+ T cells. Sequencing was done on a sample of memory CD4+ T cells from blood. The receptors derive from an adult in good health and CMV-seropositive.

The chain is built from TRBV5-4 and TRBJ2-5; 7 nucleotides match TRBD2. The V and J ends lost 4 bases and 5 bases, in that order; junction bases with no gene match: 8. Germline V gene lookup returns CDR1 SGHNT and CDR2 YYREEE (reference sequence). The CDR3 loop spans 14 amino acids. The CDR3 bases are TGTGCCAGCAGCATCGCGACTAGCCGGGAGACCCAGTACTTC. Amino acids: CASSIATSRETQYF.

CDR3: CASSRTSGVDEQFF. CDR3 nucleotides: TGTGCCAGCAGTCGGACTAGCGGGGTGGATGAGCAGTTCTTC. The rearrangement links TRBV6-1 to TRBJ2-1; 12 positions match TRBD2. The V and J ends lost 5 bases and 8 bases, in that order; junction bases with no gene match: 4. The germline V gene has CDR1 MNHNS and CDR2 SASEGT. The CDR3 extends over 14 amino acids.

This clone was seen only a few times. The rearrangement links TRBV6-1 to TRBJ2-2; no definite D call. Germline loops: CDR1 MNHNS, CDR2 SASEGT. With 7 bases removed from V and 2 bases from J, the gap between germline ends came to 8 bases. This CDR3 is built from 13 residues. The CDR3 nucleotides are TGTGCCAGCAATGGGATTAACACCGGGGAGCTGTTTTTT. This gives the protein CASNGINTGELFF.

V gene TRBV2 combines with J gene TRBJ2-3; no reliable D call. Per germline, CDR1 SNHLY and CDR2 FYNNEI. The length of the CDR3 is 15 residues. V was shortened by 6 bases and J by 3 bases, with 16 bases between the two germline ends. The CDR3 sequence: CASRSRSAPTDTQYF. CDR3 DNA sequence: TGTGCCAGCAGGTCGCGGTCCGCGCCGACAGATACGCAGTATTTT. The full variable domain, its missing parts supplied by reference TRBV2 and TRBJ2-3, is EPEVTQTPSHQVTQMGQEVILRCVPISNHLYFYWYRQILGQKVEFLVSFYNNEISEKSEIFDDQFSVERPDGSNFTLKIRSTKLEDSAMYFCASRSRSAPTDTQYFGPGTRLTVL.

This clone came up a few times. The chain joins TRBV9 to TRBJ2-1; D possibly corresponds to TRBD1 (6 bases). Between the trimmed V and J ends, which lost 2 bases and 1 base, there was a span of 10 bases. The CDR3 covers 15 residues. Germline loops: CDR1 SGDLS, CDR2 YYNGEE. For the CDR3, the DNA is TGTGCCAGCAGCGTTCGGGACACGTCCTACAATGAGCAGTTCTTC. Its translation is CASSVRDTSYNEQFF.

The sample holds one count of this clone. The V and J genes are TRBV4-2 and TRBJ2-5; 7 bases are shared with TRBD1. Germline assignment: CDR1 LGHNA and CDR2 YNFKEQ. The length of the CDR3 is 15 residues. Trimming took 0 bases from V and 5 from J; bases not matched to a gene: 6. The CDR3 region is CASSQELSQGETQYF. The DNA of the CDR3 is TGTGCCAGCAGCCAAGAGCTTTCACAGGGGGAGACCCAGTACTTC.

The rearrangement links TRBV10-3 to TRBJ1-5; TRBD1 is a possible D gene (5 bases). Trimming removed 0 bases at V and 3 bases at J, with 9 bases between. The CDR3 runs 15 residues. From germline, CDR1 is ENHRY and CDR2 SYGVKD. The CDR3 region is CAISESGQANQPQHF. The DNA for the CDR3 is TGTGCCATCAGTGAGTCGGGGCAGGCCAATCAGCCCCAGCATTTT.

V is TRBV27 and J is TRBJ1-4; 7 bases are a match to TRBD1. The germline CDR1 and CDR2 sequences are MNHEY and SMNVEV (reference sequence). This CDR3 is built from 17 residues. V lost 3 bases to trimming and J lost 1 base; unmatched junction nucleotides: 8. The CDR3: CASSFHSPGGTNEKLFF. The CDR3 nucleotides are TGTGCCAGCAGTTTCCACTCACCAGGGGGAACTAATGAAAAACTGTTTTTT.

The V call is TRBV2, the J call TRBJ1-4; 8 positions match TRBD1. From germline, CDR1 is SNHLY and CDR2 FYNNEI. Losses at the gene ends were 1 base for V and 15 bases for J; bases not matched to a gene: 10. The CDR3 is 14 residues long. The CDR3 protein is CASSEDRGSQPLFF. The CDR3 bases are TGTGCCAGCAGTGAAGACAGGGGGTCCCAGCCATTGTTTTTT.

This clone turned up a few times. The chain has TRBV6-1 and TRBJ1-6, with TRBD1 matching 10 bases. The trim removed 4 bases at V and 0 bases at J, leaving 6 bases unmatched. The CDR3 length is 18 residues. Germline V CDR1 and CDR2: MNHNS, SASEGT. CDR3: CASSGPGQGSSYNSPLHF. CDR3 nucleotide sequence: TGTGCCAGCAGTGGGCCGGGACAGGGGAGCTCCTATAATTCACCCCTCCACTTT.

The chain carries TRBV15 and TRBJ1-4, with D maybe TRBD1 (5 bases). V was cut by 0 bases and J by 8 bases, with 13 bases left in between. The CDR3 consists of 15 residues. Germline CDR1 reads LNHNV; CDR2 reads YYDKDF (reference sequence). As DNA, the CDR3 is TGTGCCACCAGCAGAGAGGGACCGCCCCCGGAAAAACTGTTTTTT. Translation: CATSREGPPPEKLFF. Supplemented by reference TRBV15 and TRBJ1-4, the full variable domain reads DAMVIQNPRYQVTQFGKPVTLSCSQTLNHNVMYWYQQKSSQAPKLLFHYYDKDFNNEADTPDNFQSRRPNTSFCFLDIRSPGLGDTAMYLCATSREGPPPEKLFFGSGTQLSVL.

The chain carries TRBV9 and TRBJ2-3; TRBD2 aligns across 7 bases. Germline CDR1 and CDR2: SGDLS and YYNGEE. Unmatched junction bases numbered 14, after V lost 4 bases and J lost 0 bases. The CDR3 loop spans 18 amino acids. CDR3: CASSKRTSRSPSTDTQYF. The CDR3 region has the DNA TGTGCCAGCAGCAAGAGGACTAGTCGAAGCCCTAGCACAGATACGCAGTATTTT.

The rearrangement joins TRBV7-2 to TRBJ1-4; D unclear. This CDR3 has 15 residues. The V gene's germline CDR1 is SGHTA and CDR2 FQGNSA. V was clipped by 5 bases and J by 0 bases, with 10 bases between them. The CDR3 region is CASSPSRATNEKLFF. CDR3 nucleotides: TGTGCCAGCAGCCCCAGCCGTGCAACTAATGAAAAACTGTTTTTT.

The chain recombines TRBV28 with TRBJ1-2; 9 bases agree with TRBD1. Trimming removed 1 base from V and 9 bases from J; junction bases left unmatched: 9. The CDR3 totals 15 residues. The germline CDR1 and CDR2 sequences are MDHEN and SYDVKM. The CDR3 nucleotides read TGTGCCAGCAGTTTATTACAGGGGGCTAGTCAGAGCTACACCTTC. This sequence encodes CASSLLQGASQSYTF.

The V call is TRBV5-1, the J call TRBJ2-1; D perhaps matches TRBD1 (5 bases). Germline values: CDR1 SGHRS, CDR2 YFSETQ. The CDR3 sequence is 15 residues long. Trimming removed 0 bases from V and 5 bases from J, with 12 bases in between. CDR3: CASSLAGTGNNEQFF. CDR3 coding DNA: TGCGCCAGCAGCTTGGCGGGTACAGGCAACAATGAGCAGTTCTTC.

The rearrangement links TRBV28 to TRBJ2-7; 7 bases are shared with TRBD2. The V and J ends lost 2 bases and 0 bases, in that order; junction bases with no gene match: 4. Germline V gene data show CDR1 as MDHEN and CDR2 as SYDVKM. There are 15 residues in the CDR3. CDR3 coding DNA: TGTGCCAGCAGTTTAAATCTAGCGGCCTCCTACGAGCAGTACTTC. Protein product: CASSLNLAASYEQYF.

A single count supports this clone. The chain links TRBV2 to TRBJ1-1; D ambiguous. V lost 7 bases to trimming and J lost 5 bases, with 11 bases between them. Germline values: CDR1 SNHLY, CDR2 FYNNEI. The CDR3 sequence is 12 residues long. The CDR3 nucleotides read TGTGCCAGCATTTCGGGTGGGACTGAAGCTTTCTTT. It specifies CASISGGTEAFF. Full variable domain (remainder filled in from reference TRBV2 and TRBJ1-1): EPEVTQTPSHQVTQMGQEVILRCVPISNHLYFYWYRQILGQKVEFLVSFYNNEISEKSEIFDDQFSVERPDGSNFTLKIRSTKLEDSAMYFCASISGGTEAFFGQGTRLTVV.

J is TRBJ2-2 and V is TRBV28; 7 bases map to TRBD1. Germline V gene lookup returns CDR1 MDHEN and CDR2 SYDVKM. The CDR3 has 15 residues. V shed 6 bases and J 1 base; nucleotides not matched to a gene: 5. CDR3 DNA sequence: TGTGCCAGCAGCCCGGGACAGCTGAACACCGGGGAGCTGTTTTTT. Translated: CASSPGQLNTGELFF.

The CDR3 nucleotides are TGTGCCAGCAGTTTGGGAGGGGGCGGAGATACGCAGTATTTT. Protein: CASSLGGGGDTQYF. This chain links TRBV27 with TRBJ2-3; D is tentatively TRBD1 or TRBD2 (7 bases each). The CDR3 totals 14 residues. Trimming took 3 bases from V and 5 from J, leaving 12 bases between them. Looked up from germline, CDR1 is MNHEY and CDR2 is SMNVEV (reference sequence).

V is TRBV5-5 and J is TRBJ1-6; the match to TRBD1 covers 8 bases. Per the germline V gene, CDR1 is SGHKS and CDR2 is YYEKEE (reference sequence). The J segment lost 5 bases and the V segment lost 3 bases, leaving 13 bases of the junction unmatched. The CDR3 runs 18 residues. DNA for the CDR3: TGTGCCAGCAGCTCGGGATACTCCGGGACAGGACATAATTCACCCCTCCACTTT. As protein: CASSSGYSGTGHNSPLHF.

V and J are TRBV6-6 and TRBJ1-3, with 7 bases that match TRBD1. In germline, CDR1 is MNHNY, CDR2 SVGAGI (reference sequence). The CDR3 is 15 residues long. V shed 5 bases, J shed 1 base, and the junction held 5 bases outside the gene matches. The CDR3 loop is CASSKDRASGNTIYF. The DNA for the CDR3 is TGTGCCAGCAGTAAAGACAGGGCGTCTGGAAACACCATATATTTT.